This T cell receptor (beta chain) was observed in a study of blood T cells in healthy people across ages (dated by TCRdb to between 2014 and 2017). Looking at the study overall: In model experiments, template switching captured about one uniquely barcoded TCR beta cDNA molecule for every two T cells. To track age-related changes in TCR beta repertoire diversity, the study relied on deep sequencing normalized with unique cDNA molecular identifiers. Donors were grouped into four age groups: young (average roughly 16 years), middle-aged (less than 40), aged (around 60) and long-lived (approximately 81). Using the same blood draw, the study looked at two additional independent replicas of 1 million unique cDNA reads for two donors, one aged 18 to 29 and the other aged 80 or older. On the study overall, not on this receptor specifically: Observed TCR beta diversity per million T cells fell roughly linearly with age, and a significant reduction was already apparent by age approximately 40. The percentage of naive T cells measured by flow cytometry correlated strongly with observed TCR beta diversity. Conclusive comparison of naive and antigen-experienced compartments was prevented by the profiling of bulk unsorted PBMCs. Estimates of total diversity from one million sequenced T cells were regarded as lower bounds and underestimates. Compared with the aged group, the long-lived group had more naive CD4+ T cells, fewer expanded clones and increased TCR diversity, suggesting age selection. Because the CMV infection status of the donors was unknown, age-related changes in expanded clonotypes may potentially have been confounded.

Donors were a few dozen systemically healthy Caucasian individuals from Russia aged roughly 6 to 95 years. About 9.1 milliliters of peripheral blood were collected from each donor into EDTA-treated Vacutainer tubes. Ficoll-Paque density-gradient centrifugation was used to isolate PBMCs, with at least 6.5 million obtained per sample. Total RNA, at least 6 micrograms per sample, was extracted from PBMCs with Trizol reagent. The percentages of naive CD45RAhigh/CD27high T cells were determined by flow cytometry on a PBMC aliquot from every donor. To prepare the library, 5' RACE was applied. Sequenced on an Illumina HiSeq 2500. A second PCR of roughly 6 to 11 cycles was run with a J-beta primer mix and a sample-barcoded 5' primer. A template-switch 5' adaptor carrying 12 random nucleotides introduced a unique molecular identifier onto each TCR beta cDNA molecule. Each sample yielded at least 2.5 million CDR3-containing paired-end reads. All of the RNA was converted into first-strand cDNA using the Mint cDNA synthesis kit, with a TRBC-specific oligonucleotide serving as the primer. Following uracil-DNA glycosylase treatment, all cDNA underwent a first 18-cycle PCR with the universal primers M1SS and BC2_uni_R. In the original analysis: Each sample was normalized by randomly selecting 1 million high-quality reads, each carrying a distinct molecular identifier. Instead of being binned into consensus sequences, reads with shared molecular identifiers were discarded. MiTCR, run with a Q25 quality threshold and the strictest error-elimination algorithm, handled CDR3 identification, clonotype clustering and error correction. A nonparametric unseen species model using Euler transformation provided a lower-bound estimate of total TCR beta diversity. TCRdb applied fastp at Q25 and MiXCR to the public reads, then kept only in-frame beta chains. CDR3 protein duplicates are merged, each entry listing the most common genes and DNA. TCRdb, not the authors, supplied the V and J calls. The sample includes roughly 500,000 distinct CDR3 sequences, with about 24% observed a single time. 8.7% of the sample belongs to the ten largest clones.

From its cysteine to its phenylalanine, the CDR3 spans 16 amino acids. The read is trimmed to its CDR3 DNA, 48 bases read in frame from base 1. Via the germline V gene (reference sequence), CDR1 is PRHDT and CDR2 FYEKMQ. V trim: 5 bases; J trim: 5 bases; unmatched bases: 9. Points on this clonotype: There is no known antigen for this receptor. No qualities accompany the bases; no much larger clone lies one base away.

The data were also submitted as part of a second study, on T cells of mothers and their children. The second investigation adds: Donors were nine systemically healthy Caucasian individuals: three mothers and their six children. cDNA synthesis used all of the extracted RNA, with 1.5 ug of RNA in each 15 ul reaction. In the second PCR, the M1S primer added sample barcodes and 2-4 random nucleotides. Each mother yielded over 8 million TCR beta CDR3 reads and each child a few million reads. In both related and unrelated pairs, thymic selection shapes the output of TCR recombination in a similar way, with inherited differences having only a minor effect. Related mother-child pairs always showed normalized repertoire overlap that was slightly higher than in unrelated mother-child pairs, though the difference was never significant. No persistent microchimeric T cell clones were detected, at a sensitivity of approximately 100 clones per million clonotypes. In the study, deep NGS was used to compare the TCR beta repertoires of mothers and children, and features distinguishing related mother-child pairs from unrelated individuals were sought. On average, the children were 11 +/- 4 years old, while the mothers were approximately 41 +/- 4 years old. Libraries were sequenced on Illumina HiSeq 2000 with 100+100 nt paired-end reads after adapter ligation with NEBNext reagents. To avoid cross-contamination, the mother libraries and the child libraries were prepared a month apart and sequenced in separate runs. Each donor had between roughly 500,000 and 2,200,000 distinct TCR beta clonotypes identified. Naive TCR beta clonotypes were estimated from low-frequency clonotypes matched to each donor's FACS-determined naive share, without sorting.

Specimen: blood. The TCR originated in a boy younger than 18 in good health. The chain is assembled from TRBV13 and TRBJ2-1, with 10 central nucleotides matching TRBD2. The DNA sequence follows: TGTGCCAGCAGCCTATTAGCTAGCGGGGGAAACAATGAGCAGTTCTTC. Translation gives CASSLLASGGNNEQFF.